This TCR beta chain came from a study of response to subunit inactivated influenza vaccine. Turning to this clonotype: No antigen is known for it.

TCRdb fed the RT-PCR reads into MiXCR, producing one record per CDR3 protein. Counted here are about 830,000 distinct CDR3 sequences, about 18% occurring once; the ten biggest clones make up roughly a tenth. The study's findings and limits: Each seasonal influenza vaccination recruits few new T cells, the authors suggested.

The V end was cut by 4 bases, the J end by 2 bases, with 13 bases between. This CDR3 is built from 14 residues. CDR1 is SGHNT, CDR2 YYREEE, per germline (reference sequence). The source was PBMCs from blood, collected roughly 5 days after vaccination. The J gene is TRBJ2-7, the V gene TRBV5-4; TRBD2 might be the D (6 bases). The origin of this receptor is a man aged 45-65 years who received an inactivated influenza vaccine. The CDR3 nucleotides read TGTGCCAGCAGCCGCCGGGACTGGACCTACGAGCAGTACTTC. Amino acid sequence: CASSRRDWTYEQYF.